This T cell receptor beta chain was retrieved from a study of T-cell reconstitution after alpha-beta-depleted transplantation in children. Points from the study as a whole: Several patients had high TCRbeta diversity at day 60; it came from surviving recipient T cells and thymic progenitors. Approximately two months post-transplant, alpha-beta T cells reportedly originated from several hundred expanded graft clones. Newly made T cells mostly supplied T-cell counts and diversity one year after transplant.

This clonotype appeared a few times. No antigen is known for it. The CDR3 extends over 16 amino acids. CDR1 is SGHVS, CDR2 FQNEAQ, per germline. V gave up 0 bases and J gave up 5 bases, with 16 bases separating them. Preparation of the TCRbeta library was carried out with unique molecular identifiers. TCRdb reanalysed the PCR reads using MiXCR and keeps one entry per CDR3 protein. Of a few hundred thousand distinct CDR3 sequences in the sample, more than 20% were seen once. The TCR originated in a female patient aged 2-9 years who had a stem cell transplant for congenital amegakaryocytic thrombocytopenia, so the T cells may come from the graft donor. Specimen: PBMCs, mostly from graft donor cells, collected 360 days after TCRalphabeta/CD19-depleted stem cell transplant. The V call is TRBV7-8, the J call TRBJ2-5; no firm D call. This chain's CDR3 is CASSLAVQYGHETQYF. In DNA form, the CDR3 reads TGTGCCAGCAGCTTAGCGGTGCAGTATGGGCACGAGACCCAGTACTTC.